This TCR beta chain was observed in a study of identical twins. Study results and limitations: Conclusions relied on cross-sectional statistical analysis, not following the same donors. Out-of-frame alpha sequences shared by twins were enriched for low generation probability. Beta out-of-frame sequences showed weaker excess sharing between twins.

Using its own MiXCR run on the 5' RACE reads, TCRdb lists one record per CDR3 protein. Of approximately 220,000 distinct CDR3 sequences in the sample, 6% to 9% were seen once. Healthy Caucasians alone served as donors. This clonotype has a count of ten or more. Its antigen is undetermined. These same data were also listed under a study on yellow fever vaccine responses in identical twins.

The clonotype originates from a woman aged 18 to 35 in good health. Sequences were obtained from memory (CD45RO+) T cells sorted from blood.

The CDR3 nucleotides read TGCGCCAGCAGCTCCGGGTACACCGGGGAGCTGTTTTTT. Protein product: CASSSGYTGELFF. The J gene is TRBJ2-2, the V gene TRBV5-1; no reliable D call. The CDR3 sequence is 13 residues long. V was cut by 3 bases and J by 3 bases, with 6 bases left in between. Germline lookup yields CDR1 SGHRS and CDR2 YFSETQ.